The source of this TCR beta chain is a study of CD8 T cells in Susac syndrome. RNA amounts of roughly 0.45 to 1 ug underwent reverse transcription with random hexamers. TCRdb reprocessed the immunoSEQ multiplex PCR reads with MiXCR, giving one entry per CDR3 protein. The sample includes 150,000 to 200,000 distinct CDR3 sequences, approximately 95% seen only once; the top ten take over 0.09%. The CDR3 spans 12 residues. The germline V and J ends were trimmed by 7 bases and 6 bases, with 12 bases remaining between them. Looked up from germline, CDR1 is SNHLY and CDR2 is FYNNEI. The sequencing sample was made of CD4+ T cells from PBMCs. The chain uses TRBV2 and TRBJ2-5, with unresolved D. The sequence was collected from a human donor with multiple sclerosis. In DNA form, the CDR3 reads TGTGCCAGCATGGTCCTAGGGAAGACCCAGTACTTC. It specifies CASMVLGKTQYF.